What follows are 16 T cell receptor beta chains derived from one specimen sequenced in a study of blood T cell repertoires in COVID-19. The protocol was immunoSEQ multiplex PCR, while the TCRdb copy is restricted to in-frame clones and leaves out a portion. The table shows approximately 390,000 clones, with about 90% occurring only once. Sequences were obtained from peripheral blood. All receptors come from a man between 18 and 29 years old with active or convalescent COVID-19.

This clone has just one count. The genes are TRBV3-1 (or the pseudogene TRBV3-2) and TRBJ1-3, with 9 bases matching TRBD1. This CDR3 has 16 residues. V shed 4 bases, J shed 0 bases, and the junction held 4 bases outside the gene matches. In germline, CDR1 is LGHDT, CDR2 YNNKEL (reference sequence). The CDR3 is CASSLQGALSGNTIYF. The DNA for the CDR3 is TGTGCCAGCAGCCTACAGGGGGCCCTCTCTGGAAACACCATATATTTT.

V usage is TRBV27 and J usage is TRBJ2-1; D may be TRBD2 (6 bases). Germline-derived CDR1 and CDR2 are MNHEY and SMNVEV (reference sequence). V was pared by 3 bases and J by 8 bases, with 20 bases between. The CDR3 runs to 16 residues. CDR3 region: CASSFSGATVFYEQFF. For the CDR3, the DNA is TGTGCCAGCAGTTTTTCGGGAGCAACCGTGTTTTATGAGCAGTTCTTC.

The rearrangement joins TRBV27 to TRBJ1-2, with D perhaps matching TRBD1 (5 bases). The CDR3 has 13 residues. V was trimmed by 7 bases and J by 5 bases, leaving 14 bases between them. From germline, CDR1 is MNHEY and CDR2 SMNVEV (reference sequence). The CDR3 is CASKFVGDYGYTF. The CDR3 DNA follows: TGTGCCAGCAAGTTCGTAGGGGATTATGGCTACACCTTC.

The chain combines TRBV6-2 or TRBV6-3 with TRBJ1-2; 8 bases line up with TRBD1. Germline CDR1 and CDR2: MNHEY and SVGEGT. The CDR3 extends over 15 amino acids. The ends lost 3 bases at V and 2 bases at J; junction bases unmatched: 5. DNA for the CDR3: TGTGCCAGCAGTTATTTGACAGGGGAGAACTATGGCTACACCTTC. This sequence encodes CASSYLTGENYGYTF.

V gene TRBV7-2 combines with J gene TRBJ1-2, with 11 bases fitting TRBD1. This CDR3 region has 14 residues. Germline loops: CDR1 SGHTA, CDR2 FQGNSA. The trim removed 5 bases at V and 2 bases at J, leaving 1 base unmatched. The CDR3 DNA follows: TGTGCCAGCAGCGGGGACAGGGGGAACTATGGCTACACCTTC. The encoded protein is CASSGDRGNYGYTF. The full variable domain, rest sourced from reference TRBV7-2 and TRBJ1-2, is GAGVSQSPSNKVTEKGKDVELRCDPISGHTALYWYRQSLGQGLEFLIYFQGNSAPDKSGLPSDRFSAERTGGSVSTLTIQRTQQEDSAVYLCASSGDRGNYGYTFGSGTRLTVV.

This clone was detected a few times. The CDR3 bases are TGTGCCAGCAGTTACGGCCCGGGACAGGGGGCGGCCTACGAGCAGTACTTC. This sequence encodes CASSYGPGQGAAYEQYF. The gene calls are TRBV28 and TRBJ2-7; 12 nucleotides align to TRBD1. This CDR3 comprises 17 residues. V was pared by 4 bases and J by 2 bases, with 9 bases of the junction left unmatched. The germline CDR1 and CDR2 sequences are MDHEN and SYDVKM.

The DNA for the CDR3 is TGCGTTACTAGAGGCTCTGGAAACACCATATATTTT. This encodes CVTRGSGNTIYF. The chain employs TRBV5-1 and TRBJ1-3; unclear D gene. The CDR3 loop spans 12 amino acids. CDR1 SGHRS and CDR2 YFSETQ come from the germline V gene.

V and J are TRBV2 and TRBJ1-1, with TRBD1 matching over 8 bases. Germline trimming cut 7 bases from V and 3 bases from J; bases unmatched to any gene: 7. The germline gives CDR1 SNHLY, CDR2 FYNNEI. The CDR3 is 14 residues long. The CDR3: CASITLDRDTEAFF. The CDR3 DNA sequence: TGTGCCAGCATCACCTTGGACAGGGACACTGAAGCTTTCTTT.

The V and J genes are TRBV11-2 and TRBJ2-4, with 7 bases aligning to TRBD1. This CDR3 has 14 residues. The germline V gene encodes CDR1 SGHAT and CDR2 FQNNGV. J was trimmed by 3 bases and V by 1 base; bases with no gene match: 0. As DNA, the CDR3 is TGTGCCAGCAGCTTAGCAGGGGGCAAAAACATTCAGTACTTC. It specifies CASSLAGGKNIQYF.

The rearrangement links TRBV29-1 to TRBJ2-3; TRBD1 agrees at 9 bases. After removal of 5 bases from V and 6 bases from J, the junction contained 6 bases not matched to a gene. This CDR3 has 13 residues. CDR1 SQVTM and CDR2 ANQGSEA come from the germline V gene. The CDR3: CSVSGQGRDTQYF. CDR3 DNA: TGCAGCGTTTCCGGACAGGGGCGGGATACGCAGTATTTT.

The chain is built from TRBV4-3 and TRBJ1-6, with 8 bases matching TRBD1. The CDR3 is made up of 16 amino acids. With 1 base clipped from V and 6 bases from J, the junction kept 5 bases outside the gene matches. Germline V gene sequence: CDR1 LGHNA, CDR2 YSLEER. CDR3: CASSQAGGAGNSPLHF. CDR3 coding DNA: TGCGCCAGCAGCCAAGCAGGGGGCGCGGGTAATTCACCCCTCCACTTT.

The chain has TRBV6-2 or TRBV6-3 and TRBJ1-1, with unresolved D. V was pared by 2 bases and J by 4 bases, with 8 bases between. Per the germline V gene, CDR1 is MNHEY and CDR2 is SVGEGT. This CDR3 has 13 residues. CDR3 sequence reads: CASSYRSSTEAFF. CDR3 DNA sequence: TGTGCCAGCAGTTACCGGTCTAGCACTGAAGCTTTCTTT.

This chain connects TRBV6-5 to TRBJ2-7; no clear D gene. Trimming removed 8 bases from V and 3 bases from J, with 5 bases in between. The length of the CDR3 is 10 residues. Germline lookup yields CDR1 MNHEY and CDR2 SVGAGI. CDR3 coding DNA: TGTGCCAGCTCTAACTACGAGCAGTACTTC. Translation gives CASSNYEQYF.

This chain uses TRBV7-2 with TRBJ2-2; possibly TRBD1 for D (6 bases). This CDR3 is built from 15 residues. V was cut by 1 base and J by 4 bases, with 10 bases left in between. CDR1 SGHTA and CDR2 FQGNSA come from the germline V gene. CDR3 loop: CASSLGGPGTGELFF. The CDR3 coding sequence is TGTGCCAGCAGCTTAGGGGGGCCTGGCACCGGGGAGCTGTTTTTT. Full variable domain (remainder filled in from reference TRBV7-2 and TRBJ2-2): GAGVSQSPSNKVTEKGKDVELRCDPISGHTALYWYRQSLGQGLEFLIYFQGNSAPDKSGLPSDRFSAERTGGSVSTLTIQRTQQEDSAVYLCASSLGGPGTGELFFGEGSRLTVL.

J is TRBJ1-1 and V is TRBV7-2; D perhaps matches TRBD1 (5 bases). CDR1 is SGHTA and CDR2 is FQGNSA in the germline V gene. The CDR3 extends over 15 amino acids. V lost 2 bases and J 6 bases, leaving 16 bases between the germline ends. The CDR3 here is CASSLFGGGLPEAFF. The CDR3 nucleotides read TGTGCCAGCAGCTTATTCGGCGGGGGTTTGCCTGAAGCTTTCTTT.

The chain uses TRBV6-2 or TRBV6-3 and TRBJ1-5, with a tentative D call TRBD1 (5 bases). The CDR3 loop spans 14 amino acids. CDR1 MNHEY and CDR2 SVGEGT come from the germline V gene. V gave up 5 bases and J gave up 3 bases, with 11 bases separating them. CDR3 nucleotide sequence: TGTGCCAGCAGTGCTGACAGACCCAATCAGCCCCAGCATTTT. Amino acid sequence: CASSADRPNQPQHF.